Below, one T cell receptor beta chain is given with its context. The data are from a study of control samples from healthy donors and cancer patients. CDR3 size: 17 residues. Germline V gene sequence: CDR1 SGHDN, CDR2 FVKESK. Trimming removed 4 bases from V and 2 bases from J, with 20 bases in between. Libraries were prepared by immunoSEQ multiplex PCR; TCRdb keeps only in-frame clonotypes and omits some of them. Of approximately 110,000 clones listed, roughly four fifths are singletons. The genes are TRBV14 and TRBJ1-1, with unresolved D. Sequencing was performed on blood. The clonotype comes from a woman between 45 and 60 years old in good health. CDR3: CASSPRQLSGPNTEAFF. In DNA, the CDR3 is TGTGCCAGCAGCCCGCGCCAATTATCTGGACCAAACACTGAAGCTTTCTTT.